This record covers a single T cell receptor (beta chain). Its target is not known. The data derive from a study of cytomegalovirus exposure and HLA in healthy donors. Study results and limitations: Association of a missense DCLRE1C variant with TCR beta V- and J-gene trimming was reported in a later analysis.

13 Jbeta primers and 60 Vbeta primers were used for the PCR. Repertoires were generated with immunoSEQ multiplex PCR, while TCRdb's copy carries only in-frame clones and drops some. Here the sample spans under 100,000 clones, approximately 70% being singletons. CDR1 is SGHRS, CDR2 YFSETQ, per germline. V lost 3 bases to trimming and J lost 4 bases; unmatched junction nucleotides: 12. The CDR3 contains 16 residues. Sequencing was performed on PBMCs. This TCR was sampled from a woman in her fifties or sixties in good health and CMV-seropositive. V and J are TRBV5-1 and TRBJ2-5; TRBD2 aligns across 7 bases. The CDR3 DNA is TGCGCCAGCAGCTCTACCCTAGCGGCAGAGGGAGAGACCCAGTACTTC. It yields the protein CASSSTLAAEGETQYF.